This TCR beta chain was sequenced for a study of OX40 agonist ivuxolimab in advanced cancers. TCRdb's copy holds only in-frame clones and misses some; the assay was immunoSEQ multiplex PCR. Here the sample spans some 110,000 clones, just over 90% being singletons. Study findings and constraints: The 0.1-3.0 mg/kg partial responders had among the lowest clonal expansion.

CDR1 is LNHDA, CDR2 SQIVND, per germline (reference sequence). CDR3 size: 13 residues. Trimming left V 7 bases short and J 3 bases short, with 12 bases between. If patients had autoimmune disease history or systemic immunosuppression, they were excluded. The count of this clone is one. Its antigen remains unidentified. The sample in question was CD4+ or CD8+ T cells sorted from blood, obtained in a trial of the OX40 agonist ivuxolimab. The sequence was collected from an adult with an advanced solid tumor such as melanoma, head and neck, liver or kidney cancer. The V and J genes are TRBV19 and TRBJ1-1, with D perhaps TRBD1 (5 bases). CDR3 loop: CASKGRDYTEAFF. CDR3 DNA: TGTGCCAGTAAAGGAAGGGACTACACTGAAGCTTTCTTT.